This T cell receptor beta chain was identified in a study of somatic mutations in cytotoxic T cells in rheumatoid arthritis. Whole-study context: Patients gave 30 ml EDTA peripheral blood immediately after diagnosis, prior to starting treatment. Notes on the study in general: Healthy controls showed no age-related rise in CD8+ clonality, whereas rheumatoid arthritis patients did. Each of about an eighth of the 65 patients had a largest CD8+ clone that made up more than 20% of CD8+ cells.

Remarks on this clone: Its matching antigen is unknown.

Per germline, CDR1 MDHEN and CDR2 SYDVKM. CDR3 length equals 15 residues. V dropped 3 bases and J dropped 6 bases, with 18 bases sitting between them. Per the study methods: Only a few patient CD8+ clones above 1% matched published virus-specific TCRB sequences. TCRdb's copy holds only in-frame clones and misses some; the assay was immunoSEQ multiplex PCR. V, J and clone size were drawn from that table, and D and trimming were deduced from the DNA. Altogether 6,500 to 9,000 clones are present, around 80% being singletons, with the ten largest covering about 10%. The chain couples TRBV28 to TRBJ2-7, with no clear D. The TCR originated in an adult with rheumatoid arthritis. The sequencing sample was made of CD8+ T cells sorted from blood. CDR3 loop: CASSFRRGGLTEQYV. CDR3 DNA sequence: TGTGCCAGCAGTTTTCGTCGAGGTGGGCTTACCGAGCAGTACGTC.